This T cell receptor (beta chain) derives from a study of T cell changes during pregnancy in multiple sclerosis. V was cut by 1 base and J by 3 bases, with 25 bases left in between. The CDR3 has 21 amino acids. Germline CDR1 reads SGHVS; CDR2 reads FNYEAQ. TCRdb's copy holds only in-frame clones and misses some; the assay was immunoSEQ multiplex PCR. The repertoire includes 38,000 or so clones, roughly 90% of them detected once, and under 15% sits in the top ten. The gene calls are TRBV7-6 and TRBJ1-6; D is ambiguous. This material consisted of CD8+ T cells from peripheral blood mononuclear cells, taken in the first trimester of pregnancy. The receptor comes from a female donor with multiple sclerosis, enrolled in a pregnancy study. The CDR3 protein is CASSLGPREGDGRIYNSPLHF. The DNA for the CDR3 is TGTGCCAGCAGCTTAGGACCGCGGGAGGGAGACGGGCGGATCTATAATTCACCCCTCCACTTT.